Sequencing of this T cell receptor beta chain was carried out in a study of blood T cell repertoires in COVID-19. The data were produced by immunoSEQ multiplex PCR, yet TCRdb's version contains in-frame clones alone and is incomplete. The profile shows some 320,000 clones, about 90% of them singletons. Sequenced sample: PBMCs or T cells enriched from blood (not recorded which). The TCR sequence derives from a woman in her fifties or sixties who had been exposed to COVID-19.

CDR3 residues: CASRSGIGNSPLHF. DNA of the CDR3: TGTGCCAGCAGGTCGGGAATTGGTAACTCACCCCTCCACTTT. J is TRBJ1-6 and V is TRBV2; D is uncertain. CDR1 SNHLY and CDR2 FYNNEI come from the germline V gene. There are 14 residues in the CDR3. V lost 6 bases, J lost 10 bases, and 16 bases lay in between.